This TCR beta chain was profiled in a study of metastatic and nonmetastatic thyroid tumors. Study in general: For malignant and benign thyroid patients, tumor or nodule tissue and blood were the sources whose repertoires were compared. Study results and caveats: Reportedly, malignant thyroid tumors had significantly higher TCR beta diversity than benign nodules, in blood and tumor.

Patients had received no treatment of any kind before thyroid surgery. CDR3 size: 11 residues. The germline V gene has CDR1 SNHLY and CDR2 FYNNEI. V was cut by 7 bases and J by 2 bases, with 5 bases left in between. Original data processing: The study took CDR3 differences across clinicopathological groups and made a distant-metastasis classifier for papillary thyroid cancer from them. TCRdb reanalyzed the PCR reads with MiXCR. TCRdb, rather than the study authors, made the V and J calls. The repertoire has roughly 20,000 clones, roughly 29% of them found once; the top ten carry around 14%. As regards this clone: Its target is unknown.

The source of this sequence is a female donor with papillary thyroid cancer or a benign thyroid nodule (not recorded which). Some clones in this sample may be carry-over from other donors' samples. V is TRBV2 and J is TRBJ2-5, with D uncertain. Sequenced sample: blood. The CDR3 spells CASNVQETQYF. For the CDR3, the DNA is TGTGCCAGCAATGTACAAGAGACCCAGTACTTC. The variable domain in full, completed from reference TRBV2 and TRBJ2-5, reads EPEVTQTPSHQVTQMGQEVILRCVPISNHLYFYWYRQILGQKVEFLVSFYNNEISEKSEIFDDQFSVERPDGSNFTLKIRSTKLEDSAMYFCASNVQETQYFGPGTRLLVL.